This T cell receptor beta chain was documented in a study of identical twins. This clonotype has only a few counts. As yet, its antigen is unknown. The CDR3 sequence is 15 residues long. CDR1 is SGHTA, CDR2 FQGNSA, per germline. With 0 bases removed from V and 0 bases from J, the gap between germline ends came to 6 bases. Whole-study results and caveats: Weaker excess twin sharing was observed in beta out-of-frame sequences. Instead of following the same donors, the conclusions were based on cross-sectional statistical analysis.

TCRdb itself ran the 5' RACE reads through MiXCR, one entry per CDR3 protein. In the table there are about 730,000 distinct CDR3 sequences, roughly 20% of which are singletons. These same records also appear under a second study, on T cells expressing NK-cell markers. According to that study: Of the CD8+ T cell pool in six donors, roughly 1.0-7.0% was accounted for by dominant NKG2C+ clonotypes.

This chain connects TRBV7-2 to TRBJ2-4; D gene unclear. The specimen sequenced was PBMCs. This receptor was taken from a woman younger than 30 in good health. The CDR3 coding sequence is TGTGCCAGCAGCTTAGCGGGCCGAGCCAAAAACATTCAGTACTTC. This translates into CASSLAGRAKNIQYF.